These T cell receptor beta chains were read from a single sample in a study of PD-1 blockade in classical Hodgkin lymphoma. Assay: immunoSEQ multiplex PCR; the TCRdb copy retains only in-frame clones and omits some. The repertoire has tens of thousands of clones, 86% of them found once; the top ten carry less than 0.5%. The specimen comprised CD4+ T cells from blood, sampled before the fourth cycle of nivolumab. Source of these receptors: a human donor with classical Hodgkin lymphoma. The CDR3 runs from the conserved cysteine through the conserved F or W. The D gene is left open where the match is weak. Expanded clones are given a class, and other clones once, few, many or no size at all.

J	D	size	V	DNA	CDR3
TRBJ2-5	NA	NA	TRBV4-2	TGTGCCAGCAGCCACCCCGGGAACCAAGAGACCCAGTACTTC	CASSHPGNQETQYF
TRBJ1-1	NA	NA	TRBV18	TGTGCCAGCTCACCGACTACAGGGACCACTGAAGCTTTCTTT	CASSPTTGTTEAFF
TRBJ1-1	NA	few	TRBV2	TGTGCCAGCAGTGTCCGTCAGGGCACTGAAGCTTTCTTT	CASSVRQGTEAFF
TRBJ2-5	TRBD1	NA	TRBV9	TGTGCCAGCAACGTTGGACAGGGGCGAGAGACCCAGTACTTC	CASNVGQGRETQYF
TRBJ2-7	TRBD2	NA	TRBV6-1	TGTGCCAGCAGTGGAGGTTGGGGGGGCGAGCAGTACTTC	CASSGGWGGEQYF
TRBJ1-5	TRBD1	NA	TRBV28	TGTGCCACCGGGATCGGGGACAGGGCTAAGGGACCCCAGCATTTT	CATGIGDRAKGPQHF
TRBJ2-1	TRBD2	NA	TRBV4-2	TGTGCCAGCAGCCAAGACCTTAGCGGGAGTGGGAATGAGCAGTTCTTC	CASSQDLSGSGNEQFF
TRBJ2-6	NA	few	TRBV7-2	TGTGCCAGCAGCTCGAGGGGCGGAGGCTCTGGGGCCAACGTCCTGACTTTC	CASSSRGGGSGANVLTF
TRBJ1-5	NA	NA	TRBV19	TGTGCCAGTAGTATTTGGATAAATCAGCCCCAGCATTTT	CASSIWINQPQHF
TRBJ2-7	NA	NA	TRBV18	TGTGCCAGCTCACGGGTTCAGTACGAGCAGTACTTC	CASSRVQYEQYF
TRBJ2-7	NA	once	TRBV7-2	TGTGCCAGCAGCTTAAGCTCCGGGGGTGTGTCATACGAGCAGTACTTC	CASSLSSGGVSYEQYF
TRBJ2-5	TRBD1	once	TRBV7-2	TGTGCCAGCAGCGAGACTGGACAGGGGGCGCGAGAGACCCAGTACTTC	CASSETGQGARETQYF
TRBJ2-1	TRBD2	once	TRBV4-1	TGCGCCAGCAGCCAATTCTCGGGACTAGCGGGCCTTGAGTCCTACAATGAGCAGTTCTTC	CASSQFSGLAGLESYNEQFF
TRBJ2-5	NA	NA	TRBV7-2	TGTGCCAGCAGCCTTAATACTCCGAGGGAGACCCAGTACTTC	CASSLNTPRETQYF
TRBJ1-5	NA	few	TRBV2	TGTGCCAGCGGGGGGCGGGGCAATCAGCCCCAGCATTTT	CASGGRGNQPQHF